Below, one T cell receptor (beta chain) is given with its context. This entry is derived from a study of blood T cell repertoires in COVID-19. Clones were read by immunoSEQ multiplex PCR, and TCRdb kept only the in-frame ones, dropping some. The sample includes approximately 290,000 clones, around 81% of them seen just once. The TCR sequence derives from a person between 70 and 80 years old with COVID-19, enrolled during active disease. Material: peripheral blood.

DNA of the CDR3: TGTGCCATTCCTTTGGGAGGGGACTATGGCTACACCTTC. As protein: CAIPLGGDYGYTF. This sequence joins TRBV21-1 and TRBJ1-2. TRBV21-1 constitutes a pseudogene. The CDR3 has 13 amino acids.